These 6 T cell receptor beta chains came from one sample sequenced in a study of blood T cell repertoires in COVID-19. Generated by immunoSEQ multiplex PCR, the TCRdb table keeps only in-frame clones and is missing some. The table includes about 240,000 clones, approximately 90% detected once. Material for sequencing was PBMCs or T cells enriched from blood (not recorded which). These receptors all come from a woman in her twenties or thirties who had recovered from COVID-19.

The chain employs TRBV7-2 and TRBJ1-1; perhaps TRBD1 as D (5 bases). Trimming removed 3 bases from V and 7 bases from J, with 12 bases in between. Per the germline V gene, CDR1 is SGHTA and CDR2 is FQGNSA. The CDR3 extends over 13 amino acids. Here the CDR3 reads CASSFQGTNEAFF. DNA for the CDR3: TGTGCCAGCAGCTTTCAGGGTACGAATGAAGCTTTCTTT.

This sequence joins TRBV5-4 and TRBJ1-3; 9 nucleotides align to TRBD1. The V gene's germline CDR1 is SGHNT and CDR2 YYREEE (reference sequence). This CDR3 has 12 amino acids. The V gene end was trimmed by 4 bases and the J gene end by 9 bases; junction bases not matched to a gene: 2. The CDR3 region has the DNA TGTGCCAGCAGCCCGGGACAGGGCACCATATATTTT. It is translated as CASSPGQGTIYF.

For this clone: At the DNA level, this CDR3 is encoded by other sequences in the same sample as well. V gene TRBV7-9 combines with J gene TRBJ1-2; TRBD1 aligns across 10 bases. CDR1 SEHNR and CDR2 FQNEAQ come from the germline V gene (reference sequence). CDR3 length equals 13 residues. V lost 5 bases and J lost 6; bases outside the gene matches: 3. CDR3 coding DNA: TGTGCCAGCAGCCCTGGACAGGGGGATGGCTACACCTTC. It is translated as CASSPGQGDGYTF.

V usage is TRBV6-6 and J usage is TRBJ1-1; no clear D. The germline V gene encodes CDR1 MNHNY and CDR2 SVGAGI (reference sequence). Trimming left V 4 bases short and J 6 bases short, with 12 bases between. This CDR3 comprises 13 residues. The CDR3 loop reads CASSSDFDAEAFF. CDR3 sequence (DNA): TGTGCCAGCAGTTCCGACTTCGACGCTGAAGCTTTCTTT.

V is TRBV3-1 (or the pseudogene TRBV3-2) and J is TRBJ1-6; D unclear. This CDR3 is built from 14 residues. Trimming removed 5 bases at V and 5 bases at J, with 10 bases between. Germline loops: CDR1 LGHDT, CDR2 YNNKEL (reference sequence). The CDR3 loop is CASSYTVNNSPLHF. CDR3 nucleotide sequence: TGTGCCAGCAGCTATACAGTTAATAATTCACCCCTCCACTTT.

J is TRBJ2-3 and V is TRBV4-3, with a tentative D call TRBD1 (5 bases). The germline V gene encodes CDR1 LGHNA and CDR2 YSLEER. Trimming cost V 0 bases and J 10 bases, with 11 bases left between them. CDR3 length: 13 amino acids. The CDR3 protein is CASSQDRQFAQYF. For the CDR3, the DNA is TGCGCCAGCAGCCAAGACCGACAGTTCGCGCAGTATTTT.